A selection of T cell receptor beta chains follows, all from one sample in a study of blood T cell repertoires in COVID-19. Sequencing was performed with immunoSEQ multiplex PCR; in TCRdb, only in-frame clones are kept and a portion is missing. The sample contains approximately 230,000 clones, approximately 91% of which appear only once. What was sequenced was peripheral blood. Receptor source: a woman between 40 and 55 years old who had recovered from COVID-19. The CDR3 runs from the conserved cysteine through the conserved F or W. A D gene is named only where the DNA matches it firmly. The size of a clone is reported for some rows only, either as once, few or many, or as a class for expanded clones.

v_call	d_call	clone_size	j_call	cdr3_nt	cdr3_aa
TRBV5-1	TRBD2	-	TRBJ2-7	TGCGCCAGCAGCACATTCGACAGAGCCCAGGGAGGGGAGCAGTACTTC	CASSTFDRAQGGEQYF
TRBV7-3	TRBD2	-	TRBJ2-7	TGTGCCAGCAGCTTAATGGGAGCGGGAGGGCCGGGAGAGCAGTACTTC	CASSLMGAGGPGEQYF
TRBV18	TRBD1	-	TRBJ1-3	TGTGCCAGCTCTCGGGACAGAGAGACTGGAAACACCATATATTTT	CASSRDRETGNTIYF
TRBV11-2	-	-	TRBJ2-7	TGTGCCAGCAGGGGACTCCGCGGTTCCTACGAGCAGTACTTC	CASRGLRGSYEQYF
TRBV18	TRBD2	-	TRBJ2-3	TGTGCCAGCTCACTAGCGGGGGGGCACGATACGCAGTATTTT	CASSLAGGHDTQYF
TRBV6-2/TRBV6-3	TRBD1	-	TRBJ2-5	TGTGCCAGCAGTTATACCGGGACAGGGGAAGAGACCCAGTACTTC	CASSYTGTGEETQYF
TRBV11-3	TRBD2	-	TRBJ2-1	TGTGCCAGCAGCTTAACGGGACTAGCGGGGAGGGGTGAGCAGTTCTTC	CASSLTGLAGRGEQFF
TRBV5-4	TRBD2	-	TRBJ2-1	TGTGCCAGCAGCGAGCACCCCTCTAGCGGGGTCTCCTACAATGAGCAGTTCTTC	CASSEHPSSGVSYNEQFF
TRBV3-1/TRBV3-2	TRBD2	-	TRBJ2-5	TGTGCCAGCAGCCAAGATATGGGGCTAGCGGGGTTCCAAGAGACCCAGTACTTC	CASSQDMGLAGFQETQYF
TRBV25-1	TRBD1	once	TRBJ1-1	TGTGCCAGCAGGCGGACAGGCAGAACGCCTGAAGCTTTCTTT	CASRRTGRTPEAFF
TRBV28	-	-	TRBJ1-5	TGTGCCAGCAGTTCATCTCCCTCTTTCGGGATGTATAGCAATCAGCCCCAGCATTTT	CASSSSPSFGMYSNQPQHF
TRBV11-3	TRBD1	-	TRBJ1-1	TGTGCCAGCAGCTTCGACGGACAGGGGGGGCGAGGGACTGAAGCTTTCTTT	CASSFDGQGGRGTEAFF
TRBV27	-	-	TRBJ1-1	TGTGCCAGCAGTCTCAGGGGTGGAGGCACTGAAGCTTTCTTT	CASSLRGGGTEAFF
TRBV7-2	TRBD1	-	TRBJ2-1	TGTGCCAGCAGCTTAGCCCGGGGACAGGGGTCCTACAATGAGCAGTTCTTC	CASSLARGQGSYNEQFF
TRBV10-3	-	-	TRBJ2-7	TGTGCCATCAGTGCCCAGGACACTAACTACGAGCAGTACTTC	CAISAQDTNYEQYF
TRBV3-1/TRBV3-2	-	-	TRBJ2-3	TGTGCCAGCAGCCAAGTTATGGGCCGGAGCACAGATACGCAGTATTTT	CASSQVMGRSTDTQYF
TRBV7-2	-	-	TRBJ1-4	TGTGCCAGCACACCCACCGGGGGGTCACCTAATGAAAAACTGTTTTTT	CASTPTGGSPNEKLFF
TRBV28	-	-	TRBJ2-7	TGTGCCAGCAGTTCCGGCGGCCTTAGGGGGACCTACGAGCAGTACTTC	CASSSGGLRGTYEQYF
TRBV6-1	-	-	TRBJ1-5	TGTGCCAGCAGTGAAGCGCGGAGGGGCAGGATTAGCAATCAGCCCCAGCATTTT	CASSEARRGRISNQPQHF
TRBV19	TRBD1	-	TRBJ1-2	TGTGCCAGTAGTATAGTAGGGGGCAACTATGGCTACACCTTC	CASSIVGGNYGYTF
TRBV5-1	-	-	TRBJ2-5	TGCGCCAGCAGTAGAAGTTTATTGGAGACCCAGTACTTC	CASSRSLLETQYF
TRBV10-3	-	-	TRBJ2-7	TGTGCCATCAGTCAGGGGGGAACCTACGAGCAGTACTTC	CAISQGGTYEQYF
TRBV30	-	-	TRBJ1-2	TGTGCCTGGGAGGAGACTAACTATGGCTACACCTTC	CAWEETNYGYTF
TRBV19	TRBD1	-	TRBJ1-2	TGTGCCAGTAGCGGGAAGGGGGCCGGGGGCTACACCTTC	CASSGKGAGGYTF
TRBV7-2	-	-	TRBJ2-7	TGTGCCAGCAGCTTAGTGTCCAGGGCCTACGAGCAGTACTTC	CASSLVSRAYEQYF
TRBV27	TRBD2	-	TRBJ2-1	TGTGCCAGCAGTCGTCGTCGACTAGCGGATTACAATGAGCAGTTCTTC	CASSRRRLADYNEQFF
TRBV28	TRBD1	-	TRBJ1-5	TGTGCCAGCAGCAGGGGGACAGGGGGGTCTCAGCCCCAGCATTTT	CASSRGTGGSQPQHF
TRBV5-5	-	-	TRBJ2-1	TGTGCCAGCAGCTTGATCCCGGACAGAAATGAGCAGTTCTTC	CASSLIPDRNEQFF
TRBV4-3	-	few	TRBJ1-6	TGCGCCAGCAGCCAAGAGTCGTATAATTCACCCCTCCACTTT	CASSQESYNSPLHF
TRBV18	-	-	TRBJ2-3	TGTGCCAGCTCACCCGTGGACAGAGCTCGCACAGATACGCAGTATTTT	CASSPVDRARTDTQYF
TRBV4-1	-	-	TRBJ2-7	TGCGCCAGCAGCCAGCTCCAGGGGCGCTTCGAGGCCTACGAGCAGTACTTC	CASSQLQGRFEAYEQYF
TRBV4-2	-	-	TRBJ2-5	TGTGCCAGCAGCCAAATGGGGGAGGCAAGCGAGACCCAGTACTTC	CASSQMGEASETQYF
TRBV24-1	TRBD2	-	TRBJ2-7	TGTGCCACCAGTGAATCTAGCGGGGGAACCTACGAGCAGTACTTC	CATSESSGGTYEQYF
TRBV3-1/TRBV3-2	-	-	TRBJ1-2	TGTGCCAGCAGCCAAGGGTCACTCGGCTATGGCTACACCTTC	CASSQGSLGYGYTF
TRBV4-3	-	-	TRBJ2-7	TGCGCCAGCAGCCGAACCTCCTACCTTAGCGGCTCCTACGAGCAGTACTTC	CASSRTSYLSGSYEQYF
TRBV3-1/TRBV3-2	-	-	TRBJ2-1	TGTGCCAGCAGCCGAGCCCCCCCCCAGGGGCCTTACAATGAGCAGTTCTTC	CASSRAPPQGPYNEQFF
TRBV19	-	-	TRBJ2-1	TGTGCCAGTAGTATCTACAGGAGCTCCTACAATGAGCAGTTCTTC	CASSIYRSSYNEQFF
TRBV7-2	-	-	TRBJ2-3	TGTGCCAGCAGCGAGGGTGTGGGCACAGATACGCAGTATTTT	CASSEGVGTDTQYF
TRBV30	TRBD1	-	TRBJ1-1	TGTGCCTGGAGGGAAGGACAGGCAGCTTTCTTT	CAWREGQAAFF
TRBV10-3	TRBD2	once	TRBJ2-3	TGTGCCATCAGTGGGACTAGCGGGACAGATACGCAGTATTTT	CAISGTSGTDTQYF
TRBV11-3	-	-	TRBJ2-2	TGTGCCAGCAGTCTTGGGGAGGCTTACACCGGGGAGCTGTTTTTT	CASSLGEAYTGELFF
TRBV9	-	once	TRBJ1-1	TGTGCCAGCAGCGTAGACCGGGTCACTGAAGCTTTCTTT	CASSVDRVTEAFF
TRBV3-1/TRBV3-2	-	-	TRBJ2-7	TGTGCCAGCAGCCAAGCAGTGGTAAAGTGTGGCTACGAGCAGTACTTC	CASSQAVVKCGYEQYF
TRBV25-1	-	-	TRBJ2-1	TGTGCCAGCAGCGTAACGAGGAGCGGCAATGAGCAGTTCTTC	CASSVTRSGNEQFF
TRBV6-2/TRBV6-3	TRBD2	once	TRBJ2-1	TGTGCCAGCAGTTACCTTGGACTAGCGGGGGGGGAGCAGTTCTTC	CASSYLGLAGGEQFF
TRBV10-3	-	-	TRBJ2-7	TGTGCCATCAGTCACATGGAGGGGTCCTACGAGCAGTACTTC	CAISHMEGSYEQYF
TRBV4-2	-	-	TRBJ2-7	TGTGCCAGCAGCCAGCGCGACCGGGGTCCCGAGCAGTACTTC	CASSQRDRGPEQYF
TRBV6-1	TRBD2	-	TRBJ2-3	TGTGCCAGCAGTGAAGCGGGAGGGCCCCCCCCGTATTTT	CASSEAGGPPPYF
TRBV2	TRBD2	once	TRBJ2-7	TGTGCCAGCAGTGTAGGGCGGGAGGGGTACGAGCAGTACTTC	CASSVGREGYEQYF
TRBV3-1/TRBV3-2	-	-	TRBJ2-5	TGTGCCAGCAGCCGAAAGGGAGACGGTAAAGAGACCCAGTACTTC	CASSRKGDGKETQYF